One sample yielded the 6 T cell receptor beta chains listed below, sequenced in a study of cytomegalovirus exposure and HLA in healthy donors. The PCR contained 60 Vbeta and 13 Jbeta primers. The method was immunoSEQ multiplex PCR; TCRdb's version includes in-frame clones alone and lacks a portion of them. Among approximately 52,000 clones listed, approximately 71% were seen once. Specimen: PBMCs. The receptors come from a man aged 40-49 years in good health and CMV-seropositive.

The J gene is TRBJ2-5, the V gene TRBV9; TRBD2 matches 14 bases. Germline trimming cut 3 bases from V and 2 bases from J; bases unmatched to any gene: 6. The CDR3 loop spans 17 amino acids. Germline assignment: CDR1 SGDLS and CDR2 YYNGEE. The CDR3 spells CASSGGLAGGPQETQYF. The CDR3 DNA follows: TGTGCCAGCAGCGGCGGACTAGCGGGGGGCCCGCAAGAGACCCAGTACTTC.

The chain uses TRBV9 and TRBJ1-1, with D tentatively TRBD1 (6 bases). The V end lost 0 bases, the J end lost 8 bases, and 17 bases lay between the germline ends. This CDR3 has 15 residues. Germline CDR1 reads SGDLS; CDR2 reads YYNGEE. The CDR3 loop is CASSVGGGGVKEAFF. CDR3 DNA: TGTGCCAGCAGCGTAGGGGGAGGGGGGGTTAAGGAAGCTTTCTTT.

The V call is TRBV30, the J call TRBJ1-2, with D perhaps matching TRBD1 (5 bases). Germline V gene lookup returns CDR1 GTSNPN and CDR2 SVGIG (reference sequence). Trimming took 2 bases from V and 8 from J, leaving 15 bases between them. This CDR3 has 13 amino acids. The CDR3 bases are TGTGCCTGGAGTCCTTGGGGGGTTGCGGGCTACACCTTC. This sequence encodes CAWSPWGVAGYTF.

This clone was recorded a few times. V usage is TRBV4-3 and J usage is TRBJ1-4; 7 nucleotides agree with TRBD1. The CDR3 is 13 residues long. V lost 4 bases and J lost 10; bases outside the gene matches: 6. The germline CDR1 and CDR2 sequences are LGHNA and YSLEER. CDR3 nucleotide sequence: TGCGCCAGCAGCCGGGACAGTAGGGGAAAACTGTTTTTT. Amino acid sequence: CASSRDSRGKLFF.

This sequence joins TRBV6-1 and TRBJ1-2; no clear D. The V gene's germline CDR1 is MNHNS and CDR2 SASEGT. The V end was cut by 7 bases, the J end by 8 bases, with 5 bases between. This CDR3 region has 9 residues. CDR3 nucleotides: TGTGCCAGCAAGGAGGGCTACACCTTC. Encoded protein: CASKEGYTF.

V gene TRBV4-1 combines with J gene TRBJ2-3, with D perhaps TRBD2 (5 bases). The CDR3 spans 13 residues. Trimming took off 4 bases at V and 3 bases at J, with 8 bases between the two ends. Germline assignment: CDR1 MGHRA and CDR2 YSYEKL. CDR3 sequence reads: CASSRTGTDTQYF. CDR3 DNA: TGCGCCAGCAGCCGGACGGGGACAGATACGCAGTATTTT.